Sequencing of this T cell receptor (beta chain) was carried out in a study of T cell repertoires in cytomegalovirus infection. As for the study in general: Evidence of both CMV infection and a matching HLA type came from public TCR beta signatures. Findings and caveats of the study: Dominating the ex vivo response were TCR beta clonotypes that were CMV-specific and HLA-C-restricted.

Using its own MiXCR run on the reads, TCRdb lists one record per CDR3 protein. The sample contains more than 45,000 distinct CDR3 sequences, about a fifth of which appear only once. The CDR3 is 14 residues long. CDR1 is SNHLY, CDR2 FYNNEI, per germline. V was shortened by 3 bases and J by 4 bases, with 10 bases between the two germline ends. About this clonotype: The antigen remains undetermined.

This rearrangement joins TRBV2 to TRBJ1-5; D is unclear. The receptor was derived from a human donor in good health (CMV status not recorded). Some clones in this sample may be carry-over from other donors' samples. The sequencing here drew on CD8+ T cells from cultured PBMCs, taken from culture after CMV antigen stimulation. CDR3 region: CASSDVQINQPQHF. CDR3 nucleotides: TGTGCCAGCAGTGATGTACAGATAAATCAGCCCCAGCATTTT. Full variable domain (rest looked up from reference TRBV2 and TRBJ1-5): EPEVTQTPSHQVTQMGQEVILRCVPISNHLYFYWYRQILGQKVEFLVSFYNNEISEKSEIFDDQFSVERPDGSNFTLKIRSTKLEDSAMYFCASSDVQINQPQHFGDGTRLSIL.